Listed here are 26 T cell receptor beta chains from one sample, sequenced in a study of T cell responses to AZD1222 COVID-19 vaccine. The table came from immunoSEQ multiplex PCR; TCRdb's copy has only in-frame clones and leaves some out. The sample holds about 67,000 clones, about 85% seen once. The sequencing here drew on peripheral blood, taken on day 0 of AZD1222 vaccination. Receptors were obtained from an adult in good health.

This clone was found once. V is TRBV9 and J is TRBJ2-3; 14 positions agree with TRBD2. The V gene end was trimmed by 0 bases and the J gene end by 4 bases; junction bases not matched to a gene: 10. Germline-derived CDR1 and CDR2 are SGDLS and YYNGEE. The CDR3 runs to 19 residues. The CDR3 spells CASSVAGLAGGRRADTQYF. Here the CDR3 DNA reads TGTGCCAGCAGCGTAGCTGGACTAGCGGGGGGTCGGAGGGCAGATACGCAGTATTTT.

The chain is built from TRBV3-1 (or the pseudogene TRBV3-2) and TRBJ2-7, with 8 bases that match TRBD2. This CDR3 spans 16 amino acids. Germline V gene sequence: CDR1 LGHDT, CDR2 YNNKEL (reference sequence). The V and J ends lost 0 bases and 4 bases, in that order; junction bases with no gene match: 8. The DNA for the CDR3 is TGTGCCAGCAGCCAAGACTTAGGCGGGAGGTCTTACGAGCAGTACTTC. It translates to CASSQDLGGRSYEQYF.

The chain carries TRBV2 and TRBJ2-7, with 8 bases lining up with TRBD2. CDR3 length: 17 residues. Germline lookup yields CDR1 SNHLY and CDR2 FYNNEI. V was clipped by 3 bases and J by 3 bases; unmatched bases: 13. CDR3 sequence: CASSDLGLANTNYEQYF. CDR3 sequence (DNA): TGTGCCAGCAGTGATTTAGGACTAGCCAACACAAACTACGAGCAGTACTTC.

The chain joins TRBV20-1 to TRBJ2-7; D unresolved. The V and J ends lost 3 bases and 0 bases respectively, with 9 bases between them. Germline-derived CDR1 and CDR2 are DFQATT and SNEGSKA (reference sequence). This CDR3 is 13 amino acids long. CDR3: CSASKLDSYEQYF. CDR3 nucleotides: TGCAGTGCTAGTAAGCTAGACTCCTACGAGCAGTACTTC.

The chain recombines TRBV28 with TRBJ1-6, with 9 bases that match TRBD1. The CDR3 loop spans 16 amino acids. Losses at the gene ends were 5 bases for V and 7 bases for J; bases not matched to a gene: 9. The germline V gene encodes CDR1 MDHEN and CDR2 SYDVKM. CDR3 amino acids: CASSPPGQGSNSPLHF. The DNA of the CDR3 is TGTGCCAGCAGTCCGCCGGGACAGGGTTCGAATTCACCCCTCCACTTT.

The gene calls are TRBV11-1 and TRBJ2-1; 10 bases align to TRBD2. J was trimmed by 13 bases and V by 0 bases; bases with no gene match: 6. The CDR3 runs to 14 residues. The germline V gene encodes CDR1 SGHAT and CDR2 FQDESV (reference sequence). This CDR3 reads CASSLAASGRTQFF. DNA for the CDR3: TGTGCCAGCAGCTTAGCGGCTAGCGGGAGAACCCAGTTCTTC.

This chain connects TRBV9 to TRBJ2-7; D perhaps matches TRBD1 (5 bases). The V end lost 4 bases, the J end lost 3 bases, and 14 bases lay between the germline ends. CDR3 length: 14 amino acids. Germline V lookup: CDR1 SGDLS, CDR2 YYNGEE. This CDR3 reads CASSPGQLFYEQYF. The CDR3 DNA follows: TGTGCCAGCAGCCCAGGGCAGCTTTTCTACGAGCAGTACTTC.

The rearrangement uses TRBV6-2 or TRBV6-3 and TRBJ2-6; D is undetermined. Germline V gene data show CDR1 as MNHEY and CDR2 as SVGEGT. V was trimmed by 6 bases and J by 6 bases, leaving 15 bases between them. This CDR3 has 15 residues. Written as DNA, the CDR3 is TGTGCCAGCAGCCGACGGCTCAGTCAGGCCAACGTCCTGACTTTC. Encoded protein: CASSRRLSQANVLTF.

This clone was seen only a few times. This chain uses TRBV3-1 (or the pseudogene TRBV3-2) with TRBJ1-3; D is unclear. This CDR3 has 16 amino acids. The V gene's germline CDR1 is LGHDT and CDR2 YNNKEL (reference sequence). V was clipped by 0 bases and J by 0 bases, with 9 bases between them. The CDR3 DNA sequence: TGTGCCAGCAGCCAAGATGGGCGGAACTCTGGAAACACCATATATTTT. The encoded protein is CASSQDGRNSGNTIYF.

The chain carries TRBV12-3 or TRBV12-4 and TRBJ1-4; no clear D gene. The CDR3 extends over 13 amino acids. The V and J ends lost 6 bases and 4 bases respectively, with 9 bases between them. CDR3 sequence reads: CASRPRRNEKLFF. CDR3 bases: TGTGCCAGCAGGCCCCGGCGTAATGAAAAACTGTTTTTT.

The V and J genes are TRBV6-1 and TRBJ1-3, with 7 positions matching TRBD1. Germline CDR1 MNHNS, CDR2 SASEGT. The CDR3 is 15 residues long. The V and J ends lost 3 bases and 4 bases, in that order; junction bases with no gene match: 6. The CDR3 coding sequence is TGTGCCAGCAGTGACAGGGGGACGGTGGGAAACACCATATATTTT. This sequence encodes CASSDRGTVGNTIYF.

The rearrangement links TRBV19 to TRBJ2-7; D might be TRBD1 or TRBD2, each matching 5 bases. CDR1 is LNHDA and CDR2 is SQIVND in the germline V gene (reference sequence). CDR3 length: 13 amino acids. Trimming removed 3 bases at V and 3 bases at J, with 9 bases between. The CDR3 bases are TGTGCCAGTAGTATTCCGGGACGCTACGAGCAGTACTTC. Protein product: CASSIPGRYEQYF.

The rearrangement links TRBV7-2 to TRBJ1-2; 7 bases are shared with TRBD1. The CDR3 has 15 residues. Trimming removed 4 bases from V and 2 bases from J; junction bases left unmatched: 7. Germline loops: CDR1 SGHTA, CDR2 FQGNSA. The CDR3, as DNA: TGTGCCAGCAGCTACTCGGGACAGCCCAACTATGGCTACACCTTC. This codes for CASSYSGQPNYGYTF.

V gene TRBV27 combines with J gene TRBJ2-7; a weak D match, TRBD2 (5 bases). The V and J ends lost 3 bases and 3 bases respectively, with 9 bases between them. The CDR3 consists of 13 residues. The germline CDR1 and CDR2 sequences are MNHEY and SMNVEV (reference sequence). The CDR3 DNA reads as TGTGCCAGCAGTTTCGGGGTGATCTACGAGCAGTACTTC. Translating gives CASSFGVIYEQYF.

This sequence joins TRBV7-6 and TRBJ2-4; the match to TRBD2 covers 9 bases. CDR1 is SGHVS and CDR2 is FNYEAQ in the germline V gene. The J segment lost 6 bases and the V segment lost 5 bases, leaving 14 bases of the junction unmatched. This CDR3 has 17 amino acids. The CDR3 protein is CASSPHSREGPLNIQYF. The CDR3, as DNA: TGTGCCAGCAGCCCCCACTCGCGGGAGGGCCCCTTAAACATTCAGTACTTC.

The chain couples TRBV6-5 to TRBJ1-2, with D perhaps TRBD1 (5 bases). The CDR3 is made up of 14 amino acids. Germline CDR1 is MNHEY and CDR2 is SVGAGI. V lost 4 bases and J lost 6, with 15 bases in between. CDR3 DNA: TGTGCCAGCAGTTGGGGGGATCTCAGTGATGGCTACACCTTC. Its protein is CASSWGDLSDGYTF.

The CDR3 here is CASSTRTGGAANYGYTF. In nucleotides, the CDR3 is TGTGCCAGCTCAACAAGGACAGGGGGCGCAGCTAACTATGGCTACACCTTC. The chain carries TRBV18 and TRBJ1-2, with TRBD1 identical over 11 bases. J lost 0 bases, V lost 5 bases, and 8 bases had no gene match. The CDR3 length is 17 residues. CDR1 and CDR2 from the germline V gene are KGHSH and LQKENI.

The V call is TRBV7-9, the J call TRBJ1-1; no definite D call. Trimming cost V 7 bases and J 1 base, with 16 bases left between them. Looked up from germline, CDR1 is SEHNR and CDR2 is FQNEAQ (reference sequence). The CDR3 covers 15 residues. The CDR3 here is CASIPKGLGNTEAFF. The CDR3 bases are TGTGCCAGCATCCCGAAGGGCCTCGGGAACACTGAAGCTTTCTTT.

The chain couples TRBV19 to TRBJ1-5; no definite D call. Germline-derived CDR1 and CDR2 are LNHDA and SQIVND (reference sequence). The V end was cut by 1 base, the J end by 2 bases, with 9 bases between. This CDR3 spans 15 amino acids. In DNA, the CDR3 is TGTGCCAGTAGTATAGGCAGGATGGGCAATCAGCCCCAGCATTTT. It specifies CASSIGRMGNQPQHF.

V gene TRBV7-2 combines with J gene TRBJ1-3; D unresolved. Trimming pared 5 bases from V and 0 bases from J, leaving 8 bases between. The germline V gene has CDR1 SGHTA and CDR2 FQGNSA. The CDR3 totals 14 residues. CDR3 region: CASSPALSGNTIYF. The CDR3 nucleotides read TGTGCCAGCAGCCCTGCCCTCTCTGGAAACACCATATATTTT.

There are a few counts of this clone. Other DNA sequences in the same sample also yield this CDR3. The gene calls are TRBV12-3 or TRBV12-4 and TRBJ1-1; 10 bases line up with TRBD1. Trimming cost V 7 bases and J 4 bases; bases outside gene matches: 3. This CDR3 is 13 amino acids long. The CDR3 DNA sequence: TGTGCCAGCATCAGACAGGGGGCCACTGAAGCTTTCTTT. Translated: CASIRQGATEAFF.

The rearrangement links TRBV19 to TRBJ1-5; 7 bases are shared with TRBD1. The V segment lost 4 bases and the J segment 6 bases; nucleotides outside the gene matches: 6. This CDR3 has 14 residues. Germline V gene data show CDR1 as LNHDA and CDR2 as SQIVND (reference sequence). For the CDR3, the DNA is TGTGCCAGTAGTAAAGGTCAGGGGGGTCAGCCCCAGCATTTT. Translating it yields CASSKGQGGQPQHF.

This clone was counted a few times. This chain connects TRBV19 to TRBJ2-7, with 11 bases fitting TRBD1. J lost 6 bases, V lost 7 bases, and 5 bases had no gene match. The CDR3 contains 13 residues. Germline CDR1 and CDR2: LNHDA and SQIVND (reference sequence). This chain's CDR3 is CASTDRGHGEQYF. In DNA form, the CDR3 reads TGTGCCAGTACGGACAGGGGGCATGGCGAGCAGTACTTC. The variable domain in full, with the rest retrieved from reference TRBV19 and TRBJ2-7, is DGGITQSPKYLFRKEGQNVTLSCEQNLNHDAMYWYRQDPGQGLRLIYYSQIVNDFQKGDIAEGYSVSREKKESFPLTVTSAQKNPTAFYLCASTDRGHGEQYFGPGTRLTVT.

The chain employs TRBV19 and TRBJ2-1; no clear D gene. Trimming took 7 bases from V and 0 from J, leaving 7 bases between them. Per germline, CDR1 LNHDA and CDR2 SQIVND (reference sequence). This CDR3 contains 13 residues. The CDR3 loop is CASTFSSYNEQFF. The DNA of the CDR3 is TGTGCCAGTACCTTCAGCTCCTACAATGAGCAGTTCTTC.

This clone was seen only a few times. The V and J genes are TRBV28 and TRBJ1-2; possible D gene TRBD1, 6 bases. Germline CDR1 and CDR2: MDHEN and SYDVKM. Trimming left V 5 bases short and J 0 bases short, with 16 bases between. The CDR3 runs to 16 residues. CDR3 DNA: TGTGCCAGCAGTCCACCCCTAGGGGACACTAACTATGGCTACACCTTC. The encoded protein is CASSPPLGDTNYGYTF.

The chain carries TRBV7-8 and TRBJ2-7; the match to TRBD2 covers 9 bases. The length of the CDR3 is 16 residues. Germline trimming cut 3 bases from V and 4 bases from J; bases unmatched to any gene: 10. The V gene's germline CDR1 is SGHVS and CDR2 FQNEAQ. CDR3 sequence reads: CASSFPAGGSSYEQYF. The CDR3 nucleotides are TGTGCCAGCAGCTTTCCAGCGGGAGGATCCTCTTACGAGCAGTACTTC.